These 24 T cell receptor beta chains share one sample of origin, sequenced in a study of a mutant IDH1 vaccine in newly diagnosed glioma. Regarding time point: baseline, week 1 (first vaccination visit). Treatment indicated: pre-vaccination baseline after standard-of-care therapy. The repertoire was sequenced with immunoSEQ multiplex PCR; TCRdb's copy has only in-frame clones and lacks some. The repertoire holds approximately 52,000 clones, roughly 80% seen once, with about 2% in the top ten. Material: PBMCs, obtained from a glioma patient treated with radiotherapy, temozolomide or both. The receptors were sampled from a middle-aged woman with glioma.

V is TRBV25-1 and J is TRBJ1-2, with a possible D match to TRBD1 (6 bases). The CDR3 extends over 13 amino acids. Per the germline V gene, CDR1 is MGHDK and CDR2 is SYGVNS. V lost 0 bases and J 8 bases, leaving 10 bases between the germline ends. CDR3 sequence reads: CASSEYRQDGYTF. The CDR3 region has the DNA TGTGCCAGCAGTGAATATAGACAGGACGGCTACACCTTC.

The count of this clone is one. The chain employs TRBV11-1 and TRBJ1-1, with no clear D. The CDR3 spans 13 residues. V was shortened by 1 base and J by 0 bases, with 3 bases between the two germline ends. Germline V gene lookup returns CDR1 SGHAT and CDR2 FQDESV (reference sequence). The CDR3 spells CASSLGLNTEAFF. The CDR3 DNA reads as TGTGCCAGCAGCTTAGGGCTGAACACTGAAGCTTTCTTT.

The J gene is TRBJ1-1, the V gene TRBV7-9; tentative D call: TRBD1 (6 bases). Germline CDR1 and CDR2: SEHNR and FQNEAQ (reference sequence). The length of the CDR3 is 14 residues. V lost 1 base and J lost 8, with 14 bases in between. The CDR3 DNA reads TGTGCCAGCAGCTTAGTCTCCAGGGGAGCCGAAGCTTTCTTT. Translation gives CASSLVSRGAEAFF.

The chain employs TRBV29-1 and TRBJ1-2, with D hard to call. With 3 bases removed from V and 8 bases from J, the gap between germline ends came to 16 bases. The CDR3 consists of 13 residues. Germline loops: CDR1 SQVTM, CDR2 ANQGSEA. DNA for the CDR3: TGCAGCGTTGACCAGGCAACACGGGAGGGCTACACCTTC. Its translation is CSVDQATREGYTF.

The CDR3 nucleotides read TGTGCCAGCAGTTACTCGACCGGGGGCCTTTCCTACGAGCAGTACTTC. Translation: CASSYSTGGLSYEQYF. J is TRBJ2-7 and V is TRBV6-5; D possibly uses TRBD1 or TRBD2 (6 bases each). V was cut by 0 bases and J by 1 base, with 13 bases left in between. This CDR3 spans 16 amino acids. CDR1 MNHEY and CDR2 SVGAGI come from the germline V gene.

This rearrangement joins TRBV4-1 to TRBJ2-3; D remains ambiguous. CDR3 length: 14 amino acids. The germline V gene has CDR1 MGHRA and CDR2 YSYEKL. The V and J ends lost 1 base and 1 base respectively, with 6 bases between them. The CDR3: CASSQGLGTDTQYF. The DNA for the CDR3 is TGCGCCAGCAGCCAAGGCCTCGGCACAGATACGCAGTATTTT.

V and J are TRBV19 and TRBJ2-5; 7 positions match TRBD1. CDR1 and CDR2 from the germline V gene are LNHDA and SQIVND (reference sequence). The CDR3 sequence is 15 residues long. The trim removed 5 bases at V and 2 bases at J, leaving 8 bases unmatched. The CDR3 coding sequence is TGTGCCAGTAGTTACCGGGACAGTTTTCAAGAGACCCAGTACTTC. Translated: CASSYRDSFQETQYF. Combining the CDR3 with reference TRBV19 and TRBJ2-5 gives the whole variable domain DGGITQSPKYLFRKEGQNVTLSCEQNLNHDAMYWYRQDPGQGLRLIYYSQIVNDFQKGDIAEGYSVSREKKESFPLTVTSAQKNPTAFYLCASSYRDSFQETQYFGPGTRLLVL.

The CDR3 is CAISPPHRSTQGRNIQYF. As DNA, the CDR3 is TGTGCCATCAGTCCACCTCACCGATCTACCCAGGGGAGGAACATTCAGTACTTC. The chain combines TRBV10-3 with TRBJ2-4, with D perhaps given as TRBD1 or TRBD2 (6 bases each). V shed 5 bases and J shed 7 bases, with 27 bases lying between them. The length of the CDR3 is 18 residues. CDR1 is ENHRY and CDR2 is SYGVKD in the germline V gene.

The chain links TRBV5-1 to TRBJ2-7, with TRBD2 matching over 9 bases. The germline CDR1 and CDR2 sequences are SGHRS and YFSETQ. V lost 4 bases, J lost 1 base, and 6 bases stayed unmatched. The CDR3 covers 15 residues. CDR3 loop: CASSPQLAGSYEQYF. DNA of the CDR3: TGCGCCAGCAGCCCGCAACTAGCGGGTTCCTACGAGCAGTACTTC.

V and J are TRBV18 and TRBJ2-5; tentatively, D is TRBD1 or TRBD2 (5 bases each). The CDR3 consists of 15 residues. Per the germline V gene, CDR1 is KGHSH and CDR2 is LQKENI. V was pared by 0 bases and J by 5 bases, with 13 bases between. DNA of the CDR3: TGTGCCAGCTCACCACCCAGGGTAGCGAGGGAGACCCAGTACTTC. It specifies CASSPPRVARETQYF.

This clone occurred once. The rearrangement joins TRBV6-5 to TRBJ2-5; D may be TRBD2 (5 bases). The V end was cut by 1 base, the J end by 4 bases, with 10 bases between. The CDR3 extends over 14 amino acids. CDR1 is MNHEY, CDR2 SVGAGI, per germline. The CDR3 bases are TGTGCCAGCAGTTACTTTAGCGTAGGAGAGACCCAGTACTTC. Protein: CASSYFSVGETQYF.

The J gene is TRBJ2-3, the V gene TRBV7-2, with 9 bases that match TRBD1. Germline V gene sequence: CDR1 SGHTA, CDR2 FQGNSA. V was pared by 1 base and J by 2 bases, with 7 bases of the junction left unmatched. The CDR3 consists of 17 residues. CDR3 sequence reads: CASSLVGGTGPTDTQYF. In DNA form, the CDR3 reads TGTGCCAGCAGCTTAGTAGGTGGGACAGGGCCCACAGATACGCAGTATTTT.

The V and J genes are TRBV6-1 and TRBJ2-7; D may match TRBD1 or TRBD2 (5 bases each). Germline lookup yields CDR1 MNHNS and CDR2 SASEGT. The CDR3 loop spans 13 amino acids. Deletions cut 8 bases from V and 7 bases from J, with 18 bases between. CDR3 amino acids: CASWPGWEWEQYF. The CDR3 nucleotides read TGTGCCAGCTGGCCAGGGTGGGAGTGGGAGCAGTACTTC.

In nucleotides, the CDR3 is TGTGCCAGCAGCCCAGGAAACTCTGGGGCCAACGTCCTGACTTTC. It encodes CASSPGNSGANVLTF. This chain links TRBV7-9 with TRBJ2-6; D is unresolved. The V end lost 5 bases, the J end lost 0 bases, and 8 bases lay between the germline ends. CDR1 and CDR2 (germline): SEHNR, FQNEAQ (reference sequence). The CDR3 extends over 15 amino acids.

The chain combines TRBV9 with TRBJ2-7; unclear D gene. The germline gives CDR1 SGDLS, CDR2 YYNGEE. Between the trimmed V and J ends, which lost 0 bases and 3 bases, there was a span of 16 bases. The CDR3 contains 16 residues. The CDR3 loop is CASSVGWAGAFYEQYF. For the CDR3, the DNA is TGTGCCAGCAGCGTAGGGTGGGCAGGAGCGTTCTACGAGCAGTACTTC.

V and J are TRBV7-9 and TRBJ1-1, with D possibly TRBD1 on 6 matching bases. V was trimmed by 5 bases and J by 2 bases, leaving 18 bases between them. Germline V CDR1 and CDR2: SEHNR, FQNEAQ (reference sequence). CDR3 length: 16 amino acids. Here the CDR3 reads CASSLRGGGSNTEAFF. CDR3 DNA: TGTGCCAGCAGCCTCCGGGGAGGGGGTAGTAACACTGAAGCTTTCTTT.

Only a few counts were recorded for this clone. This chain joins TRBV18 and TRBJ1-1, with D hard to call. The CDR3 totals 14 residues. Germline values: CDR1 KGHSH, CDR2 LQKENI. Trimming took 3 bases from V and 0 from J, leaving 8 bases between them. In nucleotides, the CDR3 is TGTGCCAGCTCACCCCCCCAACTGAACACTGAAGCTTTCTTT. Encoded protein: CASSPPQLNTEAFF.

V and J are TRBV4-3 and TRBJ1-5; no clear D gene. This CDR3 region has 19 residues. Trimming pared 0 bases from V and 0 bases from J, leaving 18 bases between. The germline V gene has CDR1 LGHNA and CDR2 YSLEER. The CDR3 DNA follows: TGCGCCAGCAGCCAAGATCGAGGGATGGGGTACTATAGCAATCAGCCCCAGCATTTT. It codes for CASSQDRGMGYYSNQPQHF.

The CDR3 loop reads CASSQASSFLRVVGELFF. The CDR3, as DNA: TGTGCCAGCAGCCAAGCGTCGAGTTTCCTAAGGGTAGTTGGGGAGCTGTTTTTT. The chain has TRBV14 and TRBJ2-2, with D uncertain. Looked up from germline, CDR1 is SGHDN and CDR2 is FVKESK. The ends were cut back, 1 base at V and 8 bases at J, with 23 bases in the middle. This CDR3 is 18 amino acids long. Full variable domain (outside the CDR3, taken from reference TRBV14 and TRBJ2-2): EAGVTQFPSHSVIEKGQTVTLRCDPISGHDNLYWYRRVMGKEIKFLLHFVKESKQDESGMPNNRFLAERTGGTYSTLKVQPAELEDSGVYFCASSQASSFLRVVGELFFGEGSRLTVL.

The chain has TRBV6-5 and TRBJ1-6; D perhaps matches TRBD1 (6 bases). Looked up from germline, CDR1 is MNHEY and CDR2 is SVGAGI. This CDR3 is built from 14 residues. Trimming took off 2 bases at V and 6 bases at J, with 8 bases between the two ends. The CDR3 loop reads CASSYQDSNSPLHF. The CDR3 coding sequence is TGTGCCAGCAGTTACCAGGACAGTAATTCACCCCTCCACTTT.

This chain uses TRBV2 with TRBJ1-1; 7 bases align to TRBD1. Germline V gene lookup returns CDR1 SNHLY and CDR2 FYNNEI. This CDR3 region has 14 residues. V dropped 6 bases and J dropped 1; count of bases not matched to a gene: 5. This CDR3 is CASSDRVPNTEAFF. The CDR3 coding sequence is TGTGCCAGCAGCGACAGGGTGCCGAACACTGAAGCTTTCTTT.

The chain is built from TRBV2 and TRBJ1-4; 7 bases agree with TRBD1. Trimming cost V 6 bases and J 5 bases; bases outside gene matches: 9. The CDR3 loop spans 15 amino acids. Germline V lookup: CDR1 SNHLY, CDR2 FYNNEI. The CDR3 loop reads CASRIAGGPNEKLFF. The DNA of the CDR3 is TGTGCCAGCAGGATAGCAGGGGGTCCAAATGAAAAACTGTTTTTT.

The chain uses TRBV2 and TRBJ2-7; perhaps TRBD1 as D (5 bases). This CDR3 contains 15 residues. V lost 1 base, J lost 0 bases, and 10 bases lay in between. Germline-derived CDR1 and CDR2 are SNHLY and FYNNEI. The chain's CDR3 is CASSEGQGLSYEQYF. The DNA of the CDR3 is TGTGCCAGCAGTGAAGGGCAGGGCCTCTCCTACGAGCAGTACTTC.

The chain combines TRBV6-6 with TRBJ2-3, with D perhaps being TRBD1 or TRBD2 (5 bases each). Looked up from germline, CDR1 is MNHNY and CDR2 is SVGAGI (reference sequence). CDR3 size: 13 residues. With 8 bases removed from V and 2 bases from J, the gap between germline ends came to 11 bases. This chain's CDR3 is CASDRDPTDTQYF. As DNA, the CDR3 is TGTGCCAGCGACCGGGACCCCACAGATACGCAGTATTTT.